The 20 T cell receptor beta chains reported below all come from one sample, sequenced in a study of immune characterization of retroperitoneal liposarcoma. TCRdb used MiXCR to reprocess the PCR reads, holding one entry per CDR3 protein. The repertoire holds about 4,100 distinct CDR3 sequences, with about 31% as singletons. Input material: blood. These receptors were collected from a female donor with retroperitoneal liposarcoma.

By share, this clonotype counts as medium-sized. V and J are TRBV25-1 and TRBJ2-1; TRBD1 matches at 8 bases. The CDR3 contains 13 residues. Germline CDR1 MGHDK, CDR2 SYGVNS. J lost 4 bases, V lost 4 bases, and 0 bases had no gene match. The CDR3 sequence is CASSGDRYNEQFF. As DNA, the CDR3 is TGTGCCAGCAGTGGGGACAGGTACAATGAGCAGTTCTTC.

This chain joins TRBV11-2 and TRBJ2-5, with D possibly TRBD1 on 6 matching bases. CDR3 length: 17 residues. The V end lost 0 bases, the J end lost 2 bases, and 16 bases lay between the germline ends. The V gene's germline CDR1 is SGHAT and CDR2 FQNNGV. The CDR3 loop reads CASSLDYGDRLQETQYF. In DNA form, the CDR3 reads TGTGCCAGCAGCTTAGACTACGGAGACAGGCTACAAGAGACCCAGTACTTC.

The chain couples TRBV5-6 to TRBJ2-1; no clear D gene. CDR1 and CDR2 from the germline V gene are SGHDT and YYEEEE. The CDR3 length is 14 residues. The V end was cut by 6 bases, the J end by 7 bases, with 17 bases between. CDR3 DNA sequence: TGTGCCAGCACCCCAATATCGGGTCTTAATGAGCAGTTCTTC. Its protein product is CASTPISGLNEQFF.

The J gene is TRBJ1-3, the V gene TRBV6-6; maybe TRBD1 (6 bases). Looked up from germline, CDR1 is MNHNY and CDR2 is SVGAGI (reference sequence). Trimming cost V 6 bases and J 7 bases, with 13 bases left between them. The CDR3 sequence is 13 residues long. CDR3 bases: TGTGCCAGCAGAACAGGGAACAGGAACACCATATATTTT. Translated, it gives CASRTGNRNTIYF.

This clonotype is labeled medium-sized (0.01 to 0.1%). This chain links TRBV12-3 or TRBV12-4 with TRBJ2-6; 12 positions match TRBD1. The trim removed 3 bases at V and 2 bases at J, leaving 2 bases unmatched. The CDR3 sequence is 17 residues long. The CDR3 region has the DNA TGTGCCAGCAGTTTGGGGACAGGGGGCGCTGGGGCCAACGTCCTGACTTTC. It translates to CASSLGTGGAGANVLTF.

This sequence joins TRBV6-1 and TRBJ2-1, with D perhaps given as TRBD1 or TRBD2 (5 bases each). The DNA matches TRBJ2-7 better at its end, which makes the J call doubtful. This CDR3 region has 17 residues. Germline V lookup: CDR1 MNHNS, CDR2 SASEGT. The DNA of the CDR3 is TGTGCCAGCAGTGAAGGACCCCCGGGACGGATCCTCTACGAGCAGTACTTC. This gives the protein CASSEGPPGRILYEQYF.

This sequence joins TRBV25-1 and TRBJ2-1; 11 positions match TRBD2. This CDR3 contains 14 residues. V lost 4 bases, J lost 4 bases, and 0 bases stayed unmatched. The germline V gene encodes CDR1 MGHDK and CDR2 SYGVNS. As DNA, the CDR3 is TGTGCCAGCAGTGTAGCGGGAGGGTACAATGAGCAGTTCTTC. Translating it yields CASSVAGGYNEQFF.

CDR3 residues: CASQGLRSTDTQYF. For the CDR3, the DNA is TGTGCCAGCCAGGGCCTAAGGAGCACAGATACGCAGTATTTT. The gene calls are TRBV12-3 or TRBV12-4 and TRBJ2-3; D perhaps matches TRBD1 (5 bases). This CDR3 has 14 residues. Trimming shortened V by 8 bases and J by 0 bases, and 12 bases separated the two germline ends.

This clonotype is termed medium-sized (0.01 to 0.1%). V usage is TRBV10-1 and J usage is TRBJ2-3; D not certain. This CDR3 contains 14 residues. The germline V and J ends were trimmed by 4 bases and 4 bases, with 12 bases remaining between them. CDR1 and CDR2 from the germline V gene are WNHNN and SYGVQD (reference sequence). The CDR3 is CASSGAPSPDTQYF. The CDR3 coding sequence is TGCGCCAGCAGTGGGGCCCCAAGTCCAGATACGCAGTATTTT.

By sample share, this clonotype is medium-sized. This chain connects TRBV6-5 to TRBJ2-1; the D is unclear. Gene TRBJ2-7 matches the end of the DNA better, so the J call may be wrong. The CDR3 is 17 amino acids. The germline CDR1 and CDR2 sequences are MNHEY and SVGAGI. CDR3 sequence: CASSYSIAKAGTYEQYF. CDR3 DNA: TGTGCCAGCAGTTACTCGATTGCCAAGGCCGGCACCTACGAGCAGTACTTC.

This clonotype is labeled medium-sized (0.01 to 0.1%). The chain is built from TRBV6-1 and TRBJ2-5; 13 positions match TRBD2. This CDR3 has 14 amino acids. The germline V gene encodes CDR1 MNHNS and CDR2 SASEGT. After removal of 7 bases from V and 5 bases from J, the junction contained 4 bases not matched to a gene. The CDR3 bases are TGTGCCAGCAACGGACTAGCGGGGGTTGAGACCCAGTACTTC. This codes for CASNGLAGVETQYF.

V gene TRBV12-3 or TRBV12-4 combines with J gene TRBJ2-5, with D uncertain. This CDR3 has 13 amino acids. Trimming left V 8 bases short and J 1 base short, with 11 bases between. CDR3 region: CASGAAPQETQYF. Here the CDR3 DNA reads TGTGCCAGCGGAGCTGCGCCCCAAGAGACCCAGTACTTC.

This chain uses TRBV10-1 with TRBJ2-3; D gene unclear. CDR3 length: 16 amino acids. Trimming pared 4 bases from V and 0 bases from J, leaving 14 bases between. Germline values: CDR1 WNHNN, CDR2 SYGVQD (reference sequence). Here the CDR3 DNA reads TGCGCCAGCAGTGGCTCTGGGCTCTCTAGCACAGATACGCAGTATTTT. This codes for CASSGSGLSSTDTQYF.

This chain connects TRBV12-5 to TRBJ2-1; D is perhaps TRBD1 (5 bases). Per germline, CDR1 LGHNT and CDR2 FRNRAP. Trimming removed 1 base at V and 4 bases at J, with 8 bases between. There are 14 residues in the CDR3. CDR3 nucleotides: TGTGCTAGTGGTTTGGGGGGCTTATACAATGAGCAGTTCTTC. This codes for CASGLGGLYNEQFF. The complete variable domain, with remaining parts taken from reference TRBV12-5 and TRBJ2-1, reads DARVTQTPRHKVTEMGQEVTMRCQPILGHNTVFWYRQTMMQGLELLAYFRNRAPLDDSGMPKDRFSAEMPDATLATLKIQPSEPRDSAVYFCASGLGGLYNEQFFGPGTRLTVL.

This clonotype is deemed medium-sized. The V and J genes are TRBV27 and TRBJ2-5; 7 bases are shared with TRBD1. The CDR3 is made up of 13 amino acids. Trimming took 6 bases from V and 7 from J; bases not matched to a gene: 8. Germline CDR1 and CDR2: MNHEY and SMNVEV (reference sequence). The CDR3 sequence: CASRGTARGTQYF. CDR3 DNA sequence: TGTGCCAGCAGGGGGACAGCTCGGGGGACCCAGTACTTC.

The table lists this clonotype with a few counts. The DNA for the CDR3 is TGTGCCAGCAGCTCGAAAGGTACAGGGGGATCCTACGAGCAGTACTTC. Protein product: CASSSKGTGGSYEQYF. The V and J genes are TRBV12-3 or TRBV12-4 and TRBJ2-7; 8 nucleotides agree with TRBD1. The V segment lost 6 bases and the J segment 1 base; nucleotides outside the gene matches: 11. This CDR3 spans 16 amino acids.

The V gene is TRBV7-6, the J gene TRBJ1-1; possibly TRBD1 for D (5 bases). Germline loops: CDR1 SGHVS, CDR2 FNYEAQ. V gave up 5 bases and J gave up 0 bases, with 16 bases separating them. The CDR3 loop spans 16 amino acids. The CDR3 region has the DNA TGTGCCAGCAGCCGGGACGACCAGGGATTGAACACTGAAGCTTTCTTT. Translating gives CASSRDDQGLNTEAFF.

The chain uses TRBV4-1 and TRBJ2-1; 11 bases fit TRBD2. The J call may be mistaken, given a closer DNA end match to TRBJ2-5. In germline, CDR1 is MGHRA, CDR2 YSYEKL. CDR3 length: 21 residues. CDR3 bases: TGCGCCAGCAGCCGCATGTACCGGGACAGACTAGGACTAGCGGGCCAAGAGACCCAGTACTTC. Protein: CASSRMYRDRLGLAGQETQYF.

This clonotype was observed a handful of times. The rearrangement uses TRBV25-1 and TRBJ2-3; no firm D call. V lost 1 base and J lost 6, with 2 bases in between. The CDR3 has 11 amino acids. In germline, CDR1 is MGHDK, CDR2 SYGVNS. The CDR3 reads CASSELDTQYF. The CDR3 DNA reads TGTGCCAGCAGTGAATTGGATACGCAGTATTTT.

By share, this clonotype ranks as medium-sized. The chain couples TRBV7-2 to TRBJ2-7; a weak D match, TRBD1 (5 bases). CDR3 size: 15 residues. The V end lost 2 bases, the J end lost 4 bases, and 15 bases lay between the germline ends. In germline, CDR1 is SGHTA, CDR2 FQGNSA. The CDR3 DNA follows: TGTGCCAGCAGCTTATGGTCAGAAGGGGATTACGAGCAGTACTTC. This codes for CASSLWSEGDYEQYF. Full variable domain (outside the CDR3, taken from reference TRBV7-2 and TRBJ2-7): GAGVSQSPSNKVTEKGKDVELRCDPISGHTALYWYRQSLGQGLEFLIYFQGNSAPDKSGLPSDRFSAERTGGSVSTLTIQRTQQEDSAVYLCASSLWSEGDYEQYFGPGTRLTVT.